This T cell receptor beta chain was retrieved from a study of CD8 T cells in Susac syndrome. About the research overall: Patients with Susac syndrome were, at the time of blood collection, therapy-naive, maintained on corticosteroids, or maintained on intravenous immunoglobulin alone.

Concerning this clonotype: Its antigen is unknown.

The V gene lost 5 bases and the J gene lost 0 bases, with 13 bases spanning the gap. The CDR3 is made up of 15 amino acids. Per germline, CDR1 SGHTA and CDR2 FQGNSA. When the RNA was reverse transcribed, random hexamers were used with an input of roughly 0.5 to 1 ug. Amplification of the TCR beta CDR3 was carried out by immunoSEQ multiplex PCR, which spanned a total of 54 Vbeta and 13 Jbeta segments. TCRdb processed the immunoSEQ multiplex PCR reads anew with MiXCR; each CDR3 protein has one entry. The table has about 140,000 distinct CDR3 sequences, approximately 95% seen once. The study's findings and limits: The study's TCR sequencing and HLA analysis covered a relatively small number of individuals, and the study acknowledged this.

Sequencing targeted TCR beta in T cells from blood (CD8+ and CD4+). The sample was CD4+ T cells from PBMCs. The sequence derives from a human donor with Susac syndrome. This chain uses TRBV7-2 with TRBJ1-1; weak D call: TRBD1 (6 bases). CDR3 bases: TGTGCCAGCAGCCCCGTCGGGGGCGTGAACACTGAAGCTTTCTTT. Translation gives CASSPVGGVNTEAFF. Full variable domain (remainder filled in from reference TRBV7-2 and TRBJ1-1): GAGVSQSPSNKVTEKGKDVELRCDPISGHTALYWYRQSLGQGLEFLIYFQGNSAPDKSGLPSDRFSAERTGGSVSTLTIQRTQQEDSAVYLCASSPVGGVNTEAFFGQGTRLTVV.